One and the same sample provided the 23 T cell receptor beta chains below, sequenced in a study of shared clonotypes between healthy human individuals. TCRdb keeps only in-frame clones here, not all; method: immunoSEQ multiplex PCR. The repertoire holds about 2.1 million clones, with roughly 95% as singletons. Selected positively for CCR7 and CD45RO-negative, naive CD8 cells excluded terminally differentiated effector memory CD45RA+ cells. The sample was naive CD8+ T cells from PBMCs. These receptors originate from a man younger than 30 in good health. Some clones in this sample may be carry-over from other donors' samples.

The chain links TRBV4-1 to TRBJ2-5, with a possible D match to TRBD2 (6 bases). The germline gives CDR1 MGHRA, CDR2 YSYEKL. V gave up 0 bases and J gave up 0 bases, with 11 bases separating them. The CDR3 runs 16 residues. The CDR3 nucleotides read TGCGCCAGCAGCCAAGATATACGGGACTACCAAGAGACCCAGTACTTC. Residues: CASSQDIRDYQETQYF.

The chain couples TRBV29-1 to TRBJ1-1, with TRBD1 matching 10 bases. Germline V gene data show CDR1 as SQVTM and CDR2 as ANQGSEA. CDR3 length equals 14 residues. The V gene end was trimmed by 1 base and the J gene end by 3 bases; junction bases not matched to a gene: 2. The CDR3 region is CSVEGGQGYTEAFF. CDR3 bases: TGCAGCGTTGAAGGGGGACAGGGGTACACTGAAGCTTTCTTT.

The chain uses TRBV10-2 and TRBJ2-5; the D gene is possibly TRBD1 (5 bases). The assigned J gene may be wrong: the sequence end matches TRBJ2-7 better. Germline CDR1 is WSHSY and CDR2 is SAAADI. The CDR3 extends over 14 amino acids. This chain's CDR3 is CASSEQGNYYEQYF. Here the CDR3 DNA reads TGCGCCAGCAGTGAGCAGGGAAATTACTACGAGCAGTACTTC.

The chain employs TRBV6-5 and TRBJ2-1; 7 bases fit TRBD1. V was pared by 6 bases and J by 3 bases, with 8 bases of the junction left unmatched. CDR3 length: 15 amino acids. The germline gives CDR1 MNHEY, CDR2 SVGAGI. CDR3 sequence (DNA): TGTGCCAGCAGCACTGACAGGGAAGACTACAATGAGCAGTTCTTC. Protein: CASSTDREDYNEQFF.

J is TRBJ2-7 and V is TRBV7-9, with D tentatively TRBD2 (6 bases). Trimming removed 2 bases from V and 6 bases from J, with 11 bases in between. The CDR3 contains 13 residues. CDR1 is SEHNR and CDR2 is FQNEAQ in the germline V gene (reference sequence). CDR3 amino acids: CASSLTTSLEQYF. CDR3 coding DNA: TGTGCCAGCAGCTTAACAACTAGCCTCGAGCAGTACTTC.

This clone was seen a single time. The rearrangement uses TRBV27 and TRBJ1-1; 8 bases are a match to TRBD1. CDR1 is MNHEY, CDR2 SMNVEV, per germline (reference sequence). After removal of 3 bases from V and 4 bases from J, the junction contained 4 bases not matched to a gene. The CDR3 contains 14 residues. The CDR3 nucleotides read TGTGCCAGCAGTTTTCACAGGGGGAGCACTGAAGCTTTCTTT. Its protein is CASSFHRGSTEAFF.

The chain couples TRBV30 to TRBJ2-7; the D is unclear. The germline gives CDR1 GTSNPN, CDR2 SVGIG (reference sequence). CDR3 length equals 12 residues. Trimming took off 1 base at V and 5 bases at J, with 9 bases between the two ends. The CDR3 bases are TGTGCCTGGAGTGAGCACTGGGACGAGCAGTACTTC. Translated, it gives CAWSEHWDEQYF. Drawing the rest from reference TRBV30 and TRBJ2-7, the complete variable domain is SQTIHQWPATLVQPVGSPLSLECTVEGTSNPNLYWYRQAAGRGLQLLFYSVGIGQISSEVPQNLSASRPQDRQFILSSKKLLLSDSGFYLCAWSEHWDEQYFGPGTRLTVT.

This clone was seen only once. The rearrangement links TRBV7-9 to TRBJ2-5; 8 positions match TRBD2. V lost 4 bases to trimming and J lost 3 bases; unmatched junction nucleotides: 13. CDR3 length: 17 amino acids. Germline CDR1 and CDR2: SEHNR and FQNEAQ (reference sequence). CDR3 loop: CASSSRASGLVEETQYF. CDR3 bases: TGTGCCAGCAGCTCCAGGGCTTCGGGACTAGTCGAAGAGACCCAGTACTTC.

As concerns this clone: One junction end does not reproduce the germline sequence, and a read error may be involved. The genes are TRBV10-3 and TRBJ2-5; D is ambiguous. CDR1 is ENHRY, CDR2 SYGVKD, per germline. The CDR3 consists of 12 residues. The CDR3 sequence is CATQADQETQYF. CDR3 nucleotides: TGTGCCACCCAGGCGGACCAGGAGACCCAGTACTTC.

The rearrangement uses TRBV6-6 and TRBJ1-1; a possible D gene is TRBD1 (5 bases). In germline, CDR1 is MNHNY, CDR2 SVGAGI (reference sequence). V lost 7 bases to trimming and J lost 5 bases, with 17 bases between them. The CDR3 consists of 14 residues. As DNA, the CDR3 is TGTGCCAGCACCTCGGGCCCGGAGGGGACTGAAGCTTTCTTT. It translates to CASTSGPEGTEAFF.

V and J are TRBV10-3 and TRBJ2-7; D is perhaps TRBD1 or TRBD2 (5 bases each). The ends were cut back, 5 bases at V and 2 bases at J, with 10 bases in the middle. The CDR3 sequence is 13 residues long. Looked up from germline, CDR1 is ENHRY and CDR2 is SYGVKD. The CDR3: CAISSEGPYEQYF. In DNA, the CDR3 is TGTGCCATCAGTAGCGAGGGGCCCTACGAGCAGTACTTC.

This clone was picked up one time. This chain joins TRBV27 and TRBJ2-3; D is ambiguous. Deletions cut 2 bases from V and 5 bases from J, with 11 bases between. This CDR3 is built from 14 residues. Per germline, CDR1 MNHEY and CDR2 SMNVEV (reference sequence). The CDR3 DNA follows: TGTGCCAGCAGTTTAATGGGATCGCAAGATACGCAGTATTTT. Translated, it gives CASSLMGSQDTQYF.

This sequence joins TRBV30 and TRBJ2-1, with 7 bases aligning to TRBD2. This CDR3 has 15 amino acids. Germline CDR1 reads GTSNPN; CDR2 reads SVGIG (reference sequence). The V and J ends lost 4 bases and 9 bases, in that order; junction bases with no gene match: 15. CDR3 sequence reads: CAWTPWGGNVPEQFF. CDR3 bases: TGTGCCTGGACCCCGTGGGGGGGAAACGTTCCTGAGCAGTTCTTC.

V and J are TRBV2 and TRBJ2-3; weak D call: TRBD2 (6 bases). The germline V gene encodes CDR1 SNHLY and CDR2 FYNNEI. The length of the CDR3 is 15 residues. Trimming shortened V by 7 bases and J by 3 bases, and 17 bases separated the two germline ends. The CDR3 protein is CASIPPAGRTDTQYF. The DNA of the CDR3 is TGTGCCAGCATCCCCCCGGCGGGAAGGACAGATACGCAGTATTTT.

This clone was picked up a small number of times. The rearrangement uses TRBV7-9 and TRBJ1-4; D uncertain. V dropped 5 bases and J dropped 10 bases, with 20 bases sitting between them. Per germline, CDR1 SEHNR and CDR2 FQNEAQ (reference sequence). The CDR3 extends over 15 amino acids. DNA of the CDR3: TGTGCCAGCAGCCGAACAGACCCCCACCCTGGAAAACTGTTTTTT. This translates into CASSRTDPHPGKLFF.

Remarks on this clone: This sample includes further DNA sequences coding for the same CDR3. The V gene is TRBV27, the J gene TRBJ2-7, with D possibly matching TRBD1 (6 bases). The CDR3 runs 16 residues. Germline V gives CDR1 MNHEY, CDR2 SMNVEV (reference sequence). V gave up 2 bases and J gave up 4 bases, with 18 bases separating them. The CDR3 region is CASSLGPGQGLYEQYF. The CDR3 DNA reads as TGTGCCAGCAGTTTAGGCCCGGGACAAGGGTTATACGAGCAGTACTTC.

CDR3 protein: CASSEGSGSNYEQYF. As DNA, the CDR3 is TGTGCCAGCAGTGAAGGAAGCGGGAGTAACTACGAGCAGTACTTC. J is TRBJ2-7 and V is TRBV2, with 8 bases identical to TRBD2. Germline V gives CDR1 SNHLY, CDR2 FYNNEI. V trimming: 1 base; J trimming: 3 bases; junction bases outside the gene matches: 5. The CDR3 length is 15 residues.

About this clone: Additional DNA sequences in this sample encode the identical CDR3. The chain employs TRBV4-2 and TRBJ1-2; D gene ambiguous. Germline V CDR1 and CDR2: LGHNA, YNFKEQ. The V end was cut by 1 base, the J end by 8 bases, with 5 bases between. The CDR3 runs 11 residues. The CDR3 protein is CASSQAGGYTF. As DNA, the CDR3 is TGTGCCAGCAGCCAAGCAGGAGGCTACACCTTC.

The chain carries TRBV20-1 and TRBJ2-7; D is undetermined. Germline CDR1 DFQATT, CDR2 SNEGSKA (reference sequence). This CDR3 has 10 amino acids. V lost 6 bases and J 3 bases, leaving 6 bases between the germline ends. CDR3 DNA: TGCAGTGCAAACAGCTACGAGCAGTACTTC. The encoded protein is CSANSYEQYF.

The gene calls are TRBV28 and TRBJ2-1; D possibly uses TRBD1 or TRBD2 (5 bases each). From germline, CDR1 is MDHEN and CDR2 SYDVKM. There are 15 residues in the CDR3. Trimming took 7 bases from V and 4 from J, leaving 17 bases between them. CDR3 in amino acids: CASNEGPRQYNEQFF. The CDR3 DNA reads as TGTGCCAGCAATGAGGGACCGAGACAGTACAATGAGCAGTTCTTC.

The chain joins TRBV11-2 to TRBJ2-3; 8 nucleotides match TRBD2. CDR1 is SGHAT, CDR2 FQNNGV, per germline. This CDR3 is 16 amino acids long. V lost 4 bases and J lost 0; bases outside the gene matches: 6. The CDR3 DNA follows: TGTGCCAGCAGCTCGACACTAGCGGTTAGCACAGATACGCAGTATTTT. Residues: CASSSTLAVSTDTQYF.

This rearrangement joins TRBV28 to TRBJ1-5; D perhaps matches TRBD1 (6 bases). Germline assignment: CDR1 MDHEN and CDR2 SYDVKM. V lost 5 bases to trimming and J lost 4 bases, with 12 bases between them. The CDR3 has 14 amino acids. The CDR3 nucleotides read TGTGCCAGCAGTCCGTGGACAGCAAATCAGCCCCAGCATTTT. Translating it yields CASSPWTANQPQHF.

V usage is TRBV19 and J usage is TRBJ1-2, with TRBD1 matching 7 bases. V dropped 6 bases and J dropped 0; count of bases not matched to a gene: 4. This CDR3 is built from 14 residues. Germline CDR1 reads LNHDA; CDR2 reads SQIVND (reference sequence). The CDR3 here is CASRSGTANYGYTF. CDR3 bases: TGTGCCAGTAGGTCCGGGACAGCTAACTATGGCTACACCTTC.